This is a list of T cell receptor beta chains from one sample in a study of neurological immune-mediated disorders. TCRdb processed the 5' RACE reads anew with MiXCR; each CDR3 protein has one entry. The sample includes over 45,000 distinct CDR3 sequences, 3% to 4% of them seen just once. Sequencing used CD4+ T cells from blood. The receptors originated from a woman aged 40 to 50 with multiple sclerosis. Both conserved end residues are part of each CDR3. Each record gives: D gene, V gene, clone size, J gene, CDR3 DNA, CDR3 protein. The D gene is left open where the match is weak. Only some rows state a clone size, as once, few, many or a class for expanded clones.

>TRBD1|TRBV4-1|many|TRBJ2-7
TGCGCCAGCAGCCCCGACAGGGGGCGAGAGCAGTACTTC
CASSPDRGREQYF
>-|TRBV6-5|many|TRBJ1-2
TGTGCCAGCAGTTACAAGGGCTATGGCTACACCTTC
CASSYKGYGYTF
>TRBD2|TRBV15|many|TRBJ2-1
TGTGCCACCAGCAGAGGACTAGCGGGGGGTCCCTCCCGGGATGAGCAGTTCTTC
CATSRGLAGGPSRDEQFF
>-|TRBV7-2|many|TRBJ2-5
TGTGCCAGCAGCTTGGGACACCGCCAAGAGACCCAGTACTTC
CASSLGHRQETQYF
>-|TRBV12-3/TRBV12-4|many|TRBJ2-3
TGTGCCAGCAGTTTACGTGGAGACGGGACAGATACGCAGTATTTT
CASSLRGDGTDTQYF
>TRBD1|TRBV12-3/TRBV12-4|many|TRBJ2-7
TGTGCCAGCAGTTCCGGGACAGGGGTGTACGAGCAGTACTTC
CASSSGTGVYEQYF
>-|TRBV10-3|many|TRBJ2-5
TGTGCCATCAGTGACCCCGGGGGGCATGGGGAGACCCAGTACTTC
CAISDPGGHGETQYF
>-|TRBV11-2|many|TRBJ2-2
TGTGCCAGCAGCTTAGCCCTCTCCGGGGAGCTGTTTTTT
CASSLALSGELFF
>TRBD2|TRBV14|many|TRBJ2-7
TGTGCCAGCAGCCCGGATCCGGGACTAGCTCTCGACGAGCAGTACTTC
CASSPDPGLALDEQYF
>-|TRBV5-1|many|TRBJ1-1
TGCGCCAGCAGCCCGCTGGCGACTATGAACACTGAAGCTTTCTTT
CASSPLATMNTEAFF
>TRBD1|TRBV4-2|-|TRBJ2-7
TGTGCCAGCAGCCACGGCCCCGTGACAGGGGGCGGCGAGCAGTACTTC
CASSHGPVTGGGEQYF
>-|TRBV12-3/TRBV12-4|many|TRBJ1-1
TGTGCCAGCAGTTTTGGGTCGGCCAGACGAGACTCTGAAGCTTTCTTT
CASSFGSARRDSEAFF
>-|TRBV5-1|many|TRBJ2-1
TGCGCCAGCAGCTTGGTCGCGGGGCCTTACAATGAGCAGTTCTTC
CASSLVAGPYNEQFF
>-|TRBV5-5|many|TRBJ2-7
TGTGCCAGCAGCTTGGAAGGACAATCAGCCTACGAGCAGTACTTC
CASSLEGQSAYEQYF
>-|TRBV20-1|many|TRBJ1-6
TGCAGTGCTCAGGAAGGGGCATATAATTCACCCCTCCACTTT
CSAQEGAYNSPLHF
>-|TRBV5-1|many|TRBJ1-3
TGCGCCAGCAGCTTGGGTATTTCTGGAAACACCATATATTTT
CASSLGISGNTIYF